Shown below are 13 T cell receptor beta chains from a single sample sequenced in a study of T cells after yellow fever vaccination. TCRdb recomputed calls from the 5' RACE reads with MiXCR, one row per CDR3 protein. Seen here are 100,000 to 150,000 distinct CDR3 sequences, 13% to 15% observed once, and the top ten hold roughly 44%. The sample consisted of CD8+ T cells sorted from PBMCs, taken 5 days after the yellow fever booster vaccination. Every receptor here comes from a man younger than 35 who received the YFV17D yellow fever vaccine.

This clonotype was counted between two and nine times. CDR3 sequence (DNA): TGTGCCAGCAGGCGCAAGGGGGTTTACTACGAGCAGTACTTC. Protein product: CASRRKGVYYEQYF. This chain uses TRBV27 with TRBJ2-7, with D tentatively TRBD1 (6 bases). The CDR3 spans 14 residues. Germline CDR1 is MNHEY and CDR2 is SMNVEV (reference sequence). V gave up 6 bases and J gave up 3 bases, with 15 bases separating them.

This clonotype turned up a few times. J is TRBJ2-7 and V is TRBV4-1; D is undetermined. CDR1 and CDR2 from the germline V gene are MGHRA and YSYEKL. Trimming removed 2 bases from V and 5 bases from J, with 10 bases in between. This CDR3 comprises 13 residues. The CDR3 spells CASSQSQSDEQYF. CDR3 nucleotides: TGCGCCAGCAGCCAATCCCAGTCGGACGAGCAGTACTTC.

Only a few counts were recorded for this clonotype. The rearrangement uses TRBV7-2 and TRBJ2-3; 12 nucleotides match TRBD2. The CDR3 loop spans 15 amino acids. The germline V gene encodes CDR1 SGHTA and CDR2 FQGNSA. J lost 6 bases, V lost 5 bases, and 6 bases had no gene match. DNA of the CDR3: TGTGCCAGCAGCCTACTAGCGGGGGGCTGGGATACGCAGTATTTT. Translated: CASSLLAGGWDTQYF.

This clonotype was counted many times. Here the CDR3 DNA reads TGTGCCAGCAGTCCAGGGGGCTATGGCTACACCTTC. Translation gives CASSPGGYGYTF. The chain combines TRBV6-5 with TRBJ1-2, with 7 bases fitting TRBD1. V was clipped by 5 bases and J by 4 bases; unmatched bases: 1. Per the germline V gene, CDR1 is MNHEY and CDR2 is SVGAGI. This CDR3 comprises 12 residues.

This clonotype was seen many times. The gene calls are TRBV2 and TRBJ2-7; maybe TRBD1 (6 bases). The CDR3 is made up of 13 amino acids. The germline gives CDR1 SNHLY, CDR2 FYNNEI. V gave up 4 bases and J gave up 2 bases, with 9 bases separating them. The CDR3 DNA reads as TGTGCCAGCAGTGGACAGGCCACCTACGAGCAGTACTTC. It yields the protein CASSGQATYEQYF. Full variable domain (rest looked up from reference TRBV2 and TRBJ2-7): EPEVTQTPSHQVTQMGQEVILRCVPISNHLYFYWYRQILGQKVEFLVSFYNNEISEKSEIFDDQFSVERPDGSNFTLKIRSTKLEDSAMYFCASSGQATYEQYFGPGTRLTVT.

The chain uses TRBV28 and TRBJ2-2; 7 bases map to TRBD1. CDR3 size: 16 residues. Germline V gene sequence: CDR1 MDHEN, CDR2 SYDVKM. J lost 1 base, V lost 5 bases, and 7 bases had no gene match. CDR3 sequence (DNA): TGTGCCAGCAGTCCCCTCGACAGGGAGAACACCGGGGAGCTGTTTTTT. Translated, it gives CASSPLDRENTGELFF.

This clonotype showed up many times. V gene TRBV29-1 combines with J gene TRBJ2-2; 7 nucleotides match TRBD1. The CDR3 spans 14 residues. The ends lost 5 bases at V and 3 bases at J; junction bases unmatched: 6. The germline CDR1 and CDR2 sequences are SQVTM and ANQGSEA. CDR3 DNA: TGCAGCGTTTGCCCGACAGGGTACACCGGGGAGCTGTTTTTT. The encoded protein is CSVCPTGYTGELFF.

The rearrangement joins TRBV6-5 to TRBJ1-5; D not resolved. Germline V gives CDR1 MNHEY, CDR2 SVGAGI. Trimming took off 0 bases at V and 1 base at J, with 13 bases between the two ends. The CDR3 runs 17 residues. CDR3 protein: CASSYSFPPTSNQPQHF. In DNA, the CDR3 is TGTGCCAGCAGTTACTCGTTTCCTCCCACAAGCAATCAGCCCCAGCATTTT.

This clonotype has a count of ten or more. The CDR3 spells CASSLAHWEAKNIQYF. CDR3 DNA sequence: TGTGCCAGCAGCTTAGCGCATTGGGAAGCCAAAAACATTCAGTACTTC. The genes are TRBV7-2 and TRBJ2-4; no clear D gene. Trimming removed 0 bases at V and 0 bases at J, with 9 bases between. CDR1 SGHTA and CDR2 FQGNSA come from the germline V gene. The CDR3 contains 16 residues.

The V gene is TRBV28, the J gene TRBJ2-1; 9 bases align to TRBD2. CDR1 is MDHEN and CDR2 is SYDVKM in the germline V gene. CDR3 length: 16 residues. V trimming: 5 bases; J trimming: 8 bases; junction bases outside the gene matches: 13. The CDR3 DNA reads TGTGCCAGCAGTGAGCAGGGCGGGGGGGCCATCCATGAGCAGTTCTTC. This gives the protein CASSEQGGGAIHEQFF. The whole variable domain, remainder taken from reference TRBV28 and TRBJ2-1, is DVKVTQSSRYLVKRTGEKVFLECVQDMDHENMFWYRQDPGLGLRLIYFSYDVKMKEKGDIPEGYSVSREKKERFSLILESASTNQTSMYLCASSEQGGGAIHEQFFGPGTRLTVL.

The sample holds a few counts of this clonotype. The rearrangement uses TRBV5-6 and TRBJ1-5, with D unclear. Trimming left V 5 bases short and J 7 bases short, with 10 bases between. CDR1 is SGHDT, CDR2 YYEEEE, per germline. The CDR3 has 12 amino acids. CDR3 nucleotides: TGTGCCAGCAGTCTTGGTGCCCAGCCCCAGCATTTT. Amino acids: CASSLGAQPQHF.

J is TRBJ2-3 and V is TRBV6-2 or TRBV6-3; no firm D call. Between the trimmed V and J ends, which lost 2 bases and 0 bases, there was a span of 12 bases. CDR3 length: 16 residues. Per germline, CDR1 MNHEY and CDR2 SVGEGT. CDR3 loop: CASSYGGVYSTDTQYF. The CDR3 DNA reads as TGTGCCAGCAGTTACGGTGGGGTCTACAGCACAGATACGCAGTATTTT.

V gene TRBV6-5 combines with J gene TRBJ2-2, with D perhaps TRBD2 (5 bases). The ends were cut back, 2 bases at V and 0 bases at J, with 7 bases in the middle. The CDR3 is made up of 15 amino acids. CDR1 MNHEY and CDR2 SVGAGI come from the germline V gene. Written as DNA, the CDR3 is TGTGCCAGCAGTTACGGCGGGTCGAACACCGGGGAGCTGTTTTTT. Translating it yields CASSYGGSNTGELFF.